The 12 T cell receptor beta chains below were found in one sample sequenced in a study of blood T cell repertoires in COVID-19 (dated by TCRdb to about 2020). Library construction relied on the immunoSEQ multiplex PCR assay. Here the immuneACCESS table is served through TCRdb, limited to in-frame sequences with V and J called. Missing clones are a known gap in these copies; in checked studies unresolved V genes cover under half, and the rest lacks a known reason. Across this sample there are fewer than 200,000 clones, with 87% seen only once. In total, the top ten clones hold 2.5% of the sample. Sequencing was done on a sample of peripheral blood. The source of these receptors is a man between 35 and 55 years old with active or convalescent COVID-19.

This clone was picked up a small number of times. This chain links TRBV7-2 with TRBJ1-2; 7 positions agree with TRBD1. There are 14 residues in the CDR3. J lost 4 bases, V lost 5 bases, and 7 bases had no gene match. The germline V gene encodes CDR1 SGHTA and CDR2 FQGNSA. CDR3 nucleotides: TGTGCCAGCAGCCTCCAGACAGGGACCTATGGCTACACCTTC. Amino acid sequence: CASSLQTGTYGYTF.

This clone was picked up one time. In nucleotides, the CDR3 is TGTGCCACTCTAACTACAAGGCGGAGCTCCTATAATTCACCCCTCCACTTT. This gives the protein CATLTTRRSSYNSPLHF. The rearrangement links TRBV28 to TRBJ1-6; the D is unclear. V was pared by 10 bases and J by 0 bases, with 19 bases between. The CDR3 has 17 residues. CDR1 and CDR2 (germline): MDHEN, SYDVKM.

The V call is TRBV4-1, the J call TRBJ2-3; 8 bases line up with TRBD2. From germline, CDR1 is MGHRA and CDR2 YSYEKL. V lost 3 bases to trimming and J lost 5 bases; unmatched junction nucleotides: 7. The CDR3 loop spans 15 amino acids. The CDR3 reads CASSQQRGSGDTQYF. CDR3 DNA: TGCGCCAGCAGCCAGCAGCGGGGGAGCGGAGATACGCAGTATTTT.

The CDR3, as DNA: TGCAGTGCTAGTTTCGGACAGGGGGCGCTTGGCTACACCTTC. This codes for CSASFGQGALGYTF. The rearrangement links TRBV20-1 to TRBJ1-2; 11 nucleotides align to TRBD1. CDR3 length equals 14 residues. The junction had 7 bases not matched to a gene; V was cut back by 3 bases and J by 7 bases. Germline assignment: CDR1 DFQATT and CDR2 SNEGSKA (reference sequence).

This rearrangement joins TRBV9 to TRBJ1-6; D is perhaps TRBD1 (6 bases). Germline CDR1 and CDR2: SGDLS and YYNGEE. The CDR3 covers 13 residues. Deletions cut 1 base from V and 7 bases from J, with 6 bases between. In nucleotides, the CDR3 is TGTGCCAGCAGCGTAAGGGGGAATTCACCCCTCCACTTT. The encoded protein is CASSVRGNSPLHF.

V and J are TRBV14 and TRBJ1-1; 10 bases match TRBD1. Germline V lookup: CDR1 SGHDN, CDR2 FVKESK. The CDR3 totals 18 residues. V lost 1 base and J lost 3; bases outside the gene matches: 11. In DNA form, the CDR3 reads TGTGCCAGCAGCCAAGGCGTCGGGACAGGGGATTTTGACACTGAAGCTTTCTTT. Its translation is CASSQGVGTGDFDTEAFF. The whole variable domain, filled in from reference TRBV14 and TRBJ1-1, reads EAGVTQFPSHSVIEKGQTVTLRCDPISGHDNLYWYRRVMGKEIKFLLHFVKESKQDESGMPNNRFLAERTGGTYSTLKVQPAELEDSGVYFCASSQGVGTGDFDTEAFFGQGTRLTVV.

CDR3 sequence: CASSLNRGDTQYF. CDR3 bases: TGCGCCAGCAGCTTGAACCGGGGAGATACGCAGTATTTT. This chain joins TRBV5-1 and TRBJ2-3, with a tentative D call TRBD2 (5 bases). The V end was cut by 1 base, the J end by 5 bases, with 8 bases between. Germline lookup yields CDR1 SGHRS and CDR2 YFSETQ. The CDR3 has 13 residues. Full variable domain (missing parts from reference TRBV5-1 and TRBJ2-3): KAGVTQTPRYLIKTRGQQVTLSCSPISGHRSVSWYQQTPGQGLQFLFEYFSETQRNKGNFPGRFSGRQFSNSRSEMNVSTLELGDSALYLCASSLNRGDTQYFGPGTRLTVL.

The rearrangement uses TRBV3-1 (or the pseudogene TRBV3-2) and TRBJ1-1; weak D call: TRBD1 (6 bases). The CDR3 covers 13 residues. Looked up from germline, CDR1 is LGHDT and CDR2 is YNNKEL (reference sequence). Trimming removed 6 bases at V and 3 bases at J, with 11 bases between. The CDR3 sequence is CASRGGAHTEAFF. CDR3 in DNA: TGTGCCAGCAGAGGGGGAGCTCACACTGAAGCTTTCTTT.

This chain connects TRBV4-1 to TRBJ2-2; 8 positions match TRBD1. CDR3 length equals 16 residues. Germline CDR1 MGHRA, CDR2 YSYEKL. V lost 4 bases to trimming and J lost 6 bases; unmatched junction nucleotides: 10. In DNA, the CDR3 is TGCGCCAGCAGCCGCCGCATAACAGGGGGGCCCGGGGAGCTGTTTTTT. Its protein product is CASSRRITGGPGELFF.

V is TRBV18 and J is TRBJ1-4; the match to TRBD1 covers 9 bases. CDR1 and CDR2 from the germline V gene are KGHSH and LQKENI. This CDR3 comprises 16 residues. V was clipped by 3 bases and J by 3 bases; unmatched bases: 5. CDR3 DNA sequence: TGTGCCAGCTCACCTTATCGGACAGGGGCTAATGAAAAACTGTTTTTT. Translated: CASSPYRTGANEKLFF.

This chain connects TRBV7-8 to TRBJ2-1; 10 nucleotides line up with TRBD2. This CDR3 is built from 18 residues. The V gene end was trimmed by 1 base and the J gene end by 10 bases; junction bases not matched to a gene: 16. The germline V gene has CDR1 SGHVS and CDR2 FQNEAQ. The CDR3 is CASSLEVRASGGPGEQFF. As DNA, the CDR3 is TGTGCCAGCAGCTTAGAGGTTCGGGCTAGCGGGGGCCCCGGGGAGCAGTTCTTC. Filled out from reference TRBV7-8 and TRBJ2-1, the complete variable domain reads GAGVSQSPRYKVAKRGQDVALRCDPISGHVSLFWYQQALGQGPEFLTYFQNEAQLDKSGLPSDRFFAERPEGSVSTLKIQRTQQEDSAVYLCASSLEVRASGGPGEQFFGPGTRLTVL.

The chain carries TRBV29-1 and TRBJ2-3; 7 bases line up with TRBD1. The trim removed 4 bases at V and 2 bases at J, leaving 3 bases unmatched. Germline V gene data show CDR1 as SQVTM and CDR2 as ANQGSEA. This CDR3 contains 13 residues. Written as DNA, the CDR3 is TGCAGCGTTGGTGGGACAGTCACAGATACGCAGTATTTT. Translation: CSVGGTVTDTQYF.